These 20 T cell receptor beta chains were all obtained from the same sample, sequenced in a study of shared clonotypes between healthy human individuals. Clones were read by immunoSEQ multiplex PCR, and TCRdb kept only the in-frame ones, dropping some. The sample has 850,000 to 1,200,000 clones; under 80% are singletons. Specimen: memory CD4+ T cells sorted from blood. Subset described: CD45RA-negative fraction. The origin of the receptors is a young man in good health.

J is TRBJ2-2 and V is TRBV7-2, with D hard to call. Between the trimmed V and J ends, which lost 5 bases and 4 bases, there was a span of 14 bases. The CDR3 contains 15 residues. The germline V gene encodes CDR1 SGHTA and CDR2 FQGNSA. The CDR3 DNA reads TGTGCCAGCAGCCCCCGGAGTCGAGTCACCGGGGAGCTGTTTTTT. This codes for CASSPRSRVTGELFF. Variable domain in full (rest from reference TRBV7-2 and TRBJ2-2): GAGVSQSPSNKVTEKGKDVELRCDPISGHTALYWYRQSLGQGLEFLIYFQGNSAPDKSGLPSDRFSAERTGGSVSTLTIQRTQQEDSAVYLCASSPRSRVTGELFFGEGSRLTVL.

V gene TRBV7-2 combines with J gene TRBJ1-4, with D maybe TRBD1 (6 bases). The germline V gene has CDR1 SGHTA and CDR2 FQGNSA. CDR3 size: 14 residues. Trimming took 4 bases from V and 8 from J, leaving 14 bases between them. The CDR3 region has the DNA TGTGCCAGCAGCTACAGGGTCGGGGGCGAAAAACTGTTTTTT. Protein: CASSYRVGGEKLFF.

The CDR3 protein is CASRLGRDSYNEQFF. For the CDR3, the DNA is TGTGCAAGTCGCTTAGGGCGGGACTCCTACAATGAGCAGTTCTTC. The rearrangement uses TRBV12-2 and TRBJ2-1; the table's D call of TRBD2 was not tested on the DNA. TRBV12-2 is shown as a pseudogene. The CDR3 sequence is 15 residues long.

The chain has TRBV28 and TRBJ1-5; D is possibly TRBD1 (6 bases). V dropped 5 bases and J dropped 0 bases, with 14 bases sitting between them. The germline V gene encodes CDR1 MDHEN and CDR2 SYDVKM. There are 16 residues in the CDR3. The CDR3 sequence: CASSRGEGVSNQPQHF. The CDR3 DNA reads as TGTGCCAGCAGTCGGGGGGAGGGGGTTAGCAATCAGCCCCAGCATTTT.

With respect to this clone: The same CDR3 arises from other DNA sequences in this sample as well. This chain links TRBV30 with TRBJ1-6; D is ambiguous. V lost 1 base and J lost 7, with 8 bases in between. The germline CDR1 and CDR2 sequences are GTSNPN and SVGIG (reference sequence). This CDR3 is built from 13 residues. For the CDR3, the DNA is TGTGCCTGGAGTGGGGGAGGGAATTCACCCCTCCACTTT. Encoded protein: CAWSGGGNSPLHF.

This clone was recorded many times. The sample contains more than one DNA sequence encoding this CDR3. The V call is TRBV27, the J call TRBJ1-4; D is unresolved. The germline V and J ends were trimmed by 8 bases and 3 bases, with 4 bases remaining between them. The CDR3 has 11 amino acids. Germline-derived CDR1 and CDR2 are MNHEY and SMNVEV (reference sequence). The CDR3 loop is CASSSNEKLFF. The CDR3 DNA follows: TGTGCCAGCTCCTCTAATGAAAAACTGTTTTTT.

This rearrangement joins TRBV11-2 to TRBJ2-1; no reliable D call. CDR3 length: 14 residues. CDR1 is SGHAT, CDR2 FQNNGV, per germline. The V end lost 2 bases, the J end lost 7 bases, and 12 bases lay between the germline ends. The CDR3: CASSLKVSQNEQFF. CDR3 coding DNA: TGTGCCAGCAGCTTAAAGGTCAGCCAAAATGAGCAGTTCTTC.

The V call is TRBV5-1, the J call TRBJ1-1; D not certain. The V end was cut by 0 bases, the J end by 5 bases, with 8 bases between. Germline V gene sequence: CDR1 SGHRS, CDR2 YFSETQ. This CDR3 region has 13 residues. This CDR3 is CASSLDRGTEAFF. For the CDR3, the DNA is TGCGCCAGCAGCTTGGATCGGGGTACTGAAGCTTTCTTT.

The CDR3 here is CASRDRAYYGYTF. In DNA form, the CDR3 reads TGTGCCAGCAGAGACAGGGCCTACTATGGCTACACCTTC. The chain uses TRBV28 and TRBJ1-2; 7 nucleotides line up with TRBD1. With V trimmed by 6 bases and J by 3 bases, 4 bases remained unmatched. CDR1 is MDHEN and CDR2 is SYDVKM in the germline V gene. There are 13 residues in the CDR3.

The rearrangement links TRBV21-1 to TRBJ1-5; no DNA check was done on the table's D call, TRBD1. TRBV21-1 is reported as a pseudogene. The CDR3 spans 18 residues. The CDR3 protein is CASSKWDRDIDSNQPQHF. The CDR3, as DNA: TGTGCCAGCAGCAAATGGGACCGGGACATAGATAGCAATCAGCCCCAGCATTTT.

The chain combines TRBV7-2 with TRBJ2-2, with 7 bases aligning to TRBD2. The CDR3 consists of 14 residues. Trimming cost V 5 bases and J 6 bases; bases outside gene matches: 6. The germline V gene has CDR1 SGHTA and CDR2 FQGNSA. CDR3 sequence reads: CASSVFTSAGELFF. DNA of the CDR3: TGTGCCAGCAGCGTGTTCACTAGCGCCGGGGAGCTGTTTTTT.

The chain links TRBV6-4 to TRBJ1-3; TRBD1 is a possible D gene (5 bases). From germline, CDR1 is MRHNA and CDR2 SNTAGT. The CDR3 is 13 residues long. The CDR3 DNA follows: TGTGCTCCCGGGGGGAGGCTCGGAAACACCATATATTTT. This encodes CAPGGRLGNTIYF.

V usage is TRBV29-1 and J usage is TRBJ2-7; D is unresolved. Germline V gene lookup returns CDR1 SQVTM and CDR2 ANQGSEA. Trimming shortened V by 5 bases and J by 3 bases, and 11 bases separated the two germline ends. CDR3 length equals 12 residues. The CDR3 loop is CSVPTDYYEQYF. The CDR3 DNA is TGCAGCGTTCCGACCGATTACTACGAGCAGTACTTC.

The chain couples TRBV30 to TRBJ2-3; 7 bases agree with TRBD1. Germline-derived CDR1 and CDR2 are GTSNPN and SVGIG (reference sequence). The CDR3 has 14 amino acids. Trimming removed 4 bases from V and 1 base from J; junction bases left unmatched: 5. CDR3 sequence: CAWNRGAGTDTQYF. The CDR3 region has the DNA TGTGCCTGGAACAGGGGTGCTGGCACAGATACGCAGTATTTT.

The V and J genes are TRBV19 and TRBJ2-1; 14 bases line up with TRBD2. The ends lost 5 bases at V and 8 bases at J; junction bases unmatched: 8. Per the germline V gene, CDR1 is LNHDA and CDR2 is SQIVND (reference sequence). The length of the CDR3 is 16 residues. CDR3: CASSPGLAGGVHEQFF. CDR3 coding DNA: TGTGCCAGTAGTCCTGGACTAGCGGGAGGAGTCCATGAGCAGTTCTTC.

The chain couples TRBV11-2 to TRBJ1-1, with a weak D call TRBD1 (6 bases). CDR1 SGHAT and CDR2 FQNNGV come from the germline V gene. V was shortened by 1 base and J by 1 base, with 13 bases between the two germline ends. This CDR3 comprises 16 residues. The CDR3 DNA reads as TGTGCCAGCAGCTTAGGCTTCGGCAGGGGGAACACTGAAGCTTTCTTT. Protein: CASSLGFGRGNTEAFF.

The V gene is TRBV2, the J gene TRBJ1-5, with TRBD1 identical over 7 bases. This CDR3 has 16 amino acids. J lost 0 bases, V lost 8 bases, and 10 bases had no gene match. Germline values: CDR1 SNHLY, CDR2 FYNNEI. CDR3 region: CASGLQGRNSNQPQHF. CDR3 DNA: TGTGCCAGCGGGCTACAGGGGCGTAATAGCAATCAGCCCCAGCATTTT.

The table lists this clone with a few counts. The chain employs TRBV5-1 and TRBJ2-3; D perhaps matches TRBD2 (6 bases). The V end was cut by 4 bases, the J end by 1 base, with 13 bases between. Germline loops: CDR1 SGHRS, CDR2 YFSETQ. The CDR3 has 15 residues. CDR3 DNA sequence: TGCGCCAGCAGCCACACGTCGGGGGGCACAGATACGCAGTATTTT. Protein sequence: CASSHTSGGTDTQYF.

CDR3 protein: CASSSPTSPAGGPYNEQFF. The DNA of the CDR3 is TGTGCCAGCAGTTCACCGACTAGCCCCGCCGGAGGGCCCTACAATGAGCAGTTCTTC. The chain combines TRBV28 with TRBJ2-1; the match to TRBD2 covers 7 bases. This CDR3 contains 19 residues. Germline V gives CDR1 MDHEN, CDR2 SYDVKM. Trimming removed 4 bases from V and 2 bases from J; junction bases left unmatched: 17.

The gene calls are TRBV7-2 and TRBJ2-5; 13 nucleotides agree with TRBD2. CDR1 is SGHTA and CDR2 is FQGNSA in the germline V gene. The length of the CDR3 is 16 residues. Unmatched junction bases numbered 1, after V lost 3 bases and J lost 0 bases. The CDR3 DNA reads as TGTGCCAGCAGCTTCACTAGCGGGAGGGACCAAGAGACCCAGTACTTC. It codes for CASSFTSGRDQETQYF.